Listed below are T cell receptor beta chains from one sample, sequenced in a study of radiation and T cells in renal cell carcinoma. Only in-frame clones appear in the TCRdb table, and some are missing; sequencing was by immunoSEQ multiplex PCR. The sample consists of about 86,000 clones, around 81% of them appearing once. The sequencing here drew on blood, taken from a patient whose treatment included radiotherapy and nephrectomy. The receptor set was obtained from a man in his forties or fifties with renal cell carcinoma. CDR3s include the opening cysteine and the closing phenylalanine or tryptophan. D genes are given only for firm matches. The size of a clone is reported for some rows only, either as once, few or many, or as a class for expanded clones.

CDR3nt,CDR3aa,j_gene,d_gene,v_gene,abundance
TGTGCCAGTAGTATGTTTACTGATGCCTCGCAGCCCCAGCATTTT,CASSMFTDASQPQHF,TRBJ1-5,-,TRBV19,-
TGTGCCAGCAGCTTAGAAGCGGGAGGCACCTCGAACACCGGGGAGCTGTTTTTT,CASSLEAGGTSNTGELFF,TRBJ2-2,TRBD2,TRBV11-3,-
TGTGCCAGCAGTCGGGGTCTAATCTCCTACAATGAGCAGTTCTTC,CASSRGLISYNEQFF,TRBJ2-1,-,TRBV2,-
TGCGCCAGCAGCTTTAGCGGGAGTGGAGATACGCAGTATTTT,CASSFSGSGDTQYF,TRBJ2-3,TRBD2,TRBV5-1,-
TGCGCCAGCAGCCACGGACAGGGATCCTACGAGCAGTACTTC,CASSHGQGSYEQYF,TRBJ2-7,TRBD1,TRBV4-1,-
TGCGCCAGCAGCTTGATTCCGGGTTATAACACTGAAGCTTTCTTT,CASSLIPGYNTEAFF,TRBJ1-1,-,TRBV5-1,once
TGTGCCAGCAGCTTAGCGCCAGGGACTGGGGCCAACGTCCTGACTTTC,CASSLAPGTGANVLTF,TRBJ2-6,-,TRBV7-8,-
TGCGCCAGCGAGTCAGGTCCTCTAAACAATGAGCAGTTCTTC,CASESGPLNNEQFF,TRBJ2-1,-,TRBV5-1,-
TGTGCCTGGAGTGTACTCCTGGCCCGCACAGATACGCAGTATTTT,CAWSVLLARTDTQYF,TRBJ2-3,-,TRBV30,-
TGTGCCAGCAGTGAAGACGGGGCAGCCGGGGAGCTGTTTTTT,CASSEDGAAGELFF,TRBJ2-2,-,TRBV6-4,few
TGTGCCAGCAGTGAAGGTCGGATCACCGGGGAGCTGTTTTTT,CASSEGRITGELFF,TRBJ2-2,-,TRBV6-1,-
TGCGCCAGCAGCCATACTAGCGGGGTTTCAGATACGCAGTATTTT,CASSHTSGVSDTQYF,TRBJ2-3,TRBD2,TRBV4-3,-
TGTGCCAGCAGTGCCCGACAGGGTTCCGGGTGGTTCTTC,CASSARQGSGWFF,TRBJ2-1,TRBD1,TRBV25-1,-
TGTGCCAGCAGTGAAACCGGGACTAGCGGGGGCAATGAGCAGTTCTTC,CASSETGTSGGNEQFF,TRBJ2-1,TRBD2,TRBV6-4,-
TGTGCCAGAAGCTTGGATCAGGCTGGCTACACCTTC,CARSLDQAGYTF,TRBJ1-2,-,TRBV5-3,-
TGCGCCAGCATACGGGACAGTGGCCAAGAGACCCAGTACTTC,CASIRDSGQETQYF,TRBJ2-5,TRBD1,TRBV5-1,-
TGCGCCCGCCAGCCACAGGGGCGGAACACTGAAGCTTTCTTT,CARQPQGRNTEAFF,TRBJ1-1,TRBD1,TRBV10-1,few
TGTGCCAGCAGCGGGTACAGGGACTCTGGAAACACCATATATTTT,CASSGYRDSGNTIYF,TRBJ1-3,-,TRBV9,-
TGCGCCAGCAGCCAAGGGACTAGCGGGGGGGTATATACGCAGTATTTT,CASSQGTSGGVYTQYF,TRBJ2-3,TRBD2,TRBV4-3,-
TGTGCCAGCAGTTCCCCCCCGGGACAGGGAATCTACGAGCAGTACTTC,CASSSPPGQGIYEQYF,TRBJ2-7,TRBD1,TRBV27,-
TGCGCCAGCAGCTTGGGACAGGCCGAAAAACTGTTTTTT,CASSLGQAEKLFF,TRBJ1-4,-,TRBV5-1,-
TGCGCCAGCAGCTTGGGATTGCGGAGCGAACAGTACTTC,CASSLGLRSEQYF,TRBJ2-4,-,TRBV5-1,-